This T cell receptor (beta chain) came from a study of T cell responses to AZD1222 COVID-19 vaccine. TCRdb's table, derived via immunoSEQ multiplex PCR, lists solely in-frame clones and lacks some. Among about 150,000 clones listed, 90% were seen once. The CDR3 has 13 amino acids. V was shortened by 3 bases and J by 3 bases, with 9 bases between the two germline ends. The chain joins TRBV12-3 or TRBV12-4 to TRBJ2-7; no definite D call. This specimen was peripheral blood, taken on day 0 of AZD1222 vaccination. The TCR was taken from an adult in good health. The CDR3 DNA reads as TGTGCCAGCAGTTTGATTGGGGTCTACGAGCAGTACTTC. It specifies CASSLIGVYEQYF.